The 19 T cell receptor beta chains presented below share a single source sample, sequenced in a study of control samples from healthy donors and cancer patients. The assay was immunoSEQ multiplex PCR, and TCRdb's table has in-frame clones only and misses some. Here the sample spans approximately 110,000 clones, 75% to 95% being singletons. Sequencing was performed on blood. These receptors were collected from a human donor in good health. The donor label of this sample is uncertain.

The genes are TRBV5-1 and TRBJ1-4, with a possible D match to TRBD1 (6 bases). The CDR3 is made up of 14 amino acids. Germline CDR1 is SGHRS and CDR2 is YFSETQ. V was trimmed by 3 bases and J by 3 bases, leaving 9 bases between them. CDR3 in amino acids: CASSSDRANEKLFF. CDR3 DNA sequence: TGCGCCAGCAGCTCGGACAGAGCTAATGAAAAACTGTTTTTT.

The sample holds one count of this clone. This chain connects TRBV30 to TRBJ1-3, with D uncertain. The length of the CDR3 is 12 residues. Looked up from germline, CDR1 is GTSNPN and CDR2 is SVGIG (reference sequence). Between the trimmed V and J ends, which lost 5 bases and 0 bases, there was a span of 5 bases. The CDR3 reads CAWWGSGNTIYF. CDR3 nucleotides: TGTGCCTGGTGGGGCTCTGGAAACACCATATATTTT.

The CDR3 region has the DNA TGTGCCAGTAGTATAAAGGGGCTTGATTTCGCTGGGGCCAACGTCCTGACTTTC. This encodes CASSIKGLDFAGANVLTF. This chain connects TRBV19 to TRBJ2-6; TRBD1 is a possible D gene (5 bases). This CDR3 region has 18 residues. V was cut by 2 bases and J by 2 bases, with 16 bases left in between. Per the germline V gene, CDR1 is LNHDA and CDR2 is SQIVND (reference sequence).

The V gene is TRBV2, the J gene TRBJ1-3, with D possibly matching TRBD1 (5 bases). Trimming cost V 6 bases and J 4 bases, with 10 bases left between them. This CDR3 region has 13 residues. The germline gives CDR1 SNHLY, CDR2 FYNNEI. The chain's CDR3 is CASREGTGNTIYF. The DNA for the CDR3 is TGTGCCAGCAGGGAGGGGACCGGAAACACCATATATTTT. The full variable domain, in which reference TRBV2 and TRBJ1-3 provide the parts outside the CDR3, is EPEVTQTPSHQVTQMGQEVILRCVPISNHLYFYWYRQILGQKVEFLVSFYNNEISEKSEIFDDQFSVERPDGSNFTLKIRSTKLEDSAMYFCASREGTGNTIYFGEGSWLTVV.

This clone occurred a few times. Written as DNA, the CDR3 is TGTGCCAGCAGCGACCTCAGGACTGAAGCTTTCTTT. This encodes CASSDLRTEAFF. V is TRBV9 and J is TRBJ1-1; D is undetermined. Per the germline V gene, CDR1 is SGDLS and CDR2 is YYNGEE. The ends were cut back, 3 bases at V and 5 bases at J, with 8 bases in the middle. The CDR3 sequence is 12 residues long.

V and J are TRBV6-5 and TRBJ2-2; D not certain. Trimming shortened V by 6 bases and J by 4 bases, and 9 bases separated the two germline ends. From germline, CDR1 is MNHEY and CDR2 SVGAGI. CDR3 length: 13 residues. The CDR3, as DNA: TGTGCCAGCAGATTTGGGTTCACCGGGGAGCTGTTTTTT. Translating gives CASRFGFTGELFF.

This clone has a single count. J is TRBJ1-6 and V is TRBV27, with 8 bases fitting TRBD1. J gave up 4 bases and V 0 bases, and 8 bases lay outside the gene matches. The germline CDR1 and CDR2 sequences are MNHEY and SMNVEV (reference sequence). The CDR3 consists of 18 residues. The CDR3 DNA reads TGTGCCAGCAGTTTATCTTCCGTACAGGGGGTTTATAATTCACCCCTCCACTTT. Translation: CASSLSSVQGVYNSPLHF.

The chain employs TRBV15 and TRBJ1-1, with TRBD1 matching 11 bases. After removal of 1 base from V and 11 bases from J, the junction contained 6 bases not matched to a gene. The CDR3 has 14 residues. Germline CDR1 is LNHNV and CDR2 is YYDKDF (reference sequence). CDR3 sequence: CATSRVGTGGAAFF. The CDR3 region has the DNA TGTGCCACCAGCAGAGTGGGGACAGGGGGGGCTGCTTTCTTT. Combining the CDR3 with reference TRBV15 and TRBJ1-1 gives the whole variable domain DAMVIQNPRYQVTQFGKPVTLSCSQTLNHNVMYWYQQKSSQAPKLLFHYYDKDFNNEADTPDNFQSRRPNTSFCFLDIRSPGLGDTAMYLCATSRVGTGGAAFFGQGTRLTVV.

The V call is TRBV7-2, the J call TRBJ1-2; D remains unclear. The CDR3 runs to 13 residues. The V end was cut by 2 bases, the J end by 8 bases, with 12 bases between. Germline V gene sequence: CDR1 SGHTA, CDR2 FQGNSA. CDR3 loop: CASSLRRSGGYTF. The CDR3, as DNA: TGTGCCAGCAGCTTACGTCGATCGGGAGGCTACACCTTC. The whole variable domain, filled in from reference TRBV7-2 and TRBJ1-2, reads GAGVSQSPSNKVTEKGKDVELRCDPISGHTALYWYRQSLGQGLEFLIYFQGNSAPDKSGLPSDRFSAERTGGSVSTLTIQRTQQEDSAVYLCASSLRRSGGYTFGSGTRLTVV.

This sequence joins TRBV20-1 and TRBJ1-1; maybe TRBD1 (5 bases). From germline, CDR1 is DFQATT and CDR2 SNEGSKA (reference sequence). This CDR3 spans 16 amino acids. Trimming took off 3 bases at V and 1 base at J, with 18 bases between the two ends. The CDR3 reads CSASSGGVRTNTEAFF. CDR3 bases: TGCAGTGCTAGTTCCGGGGGGGTTCGGACGAACACTGAAGCTTTCTTT.

V is TRBV29-1 and J is TRBJ2-5, with 10 positions matching TRBD1. The CDR3 runs 13 residues. Looked up from germline, CDR1 is SQVTM and CDR2 is ANQGSEA. The V gene end was trimmed by 5 bases and the J gene end by 7 bases; junction bases not matched to a gene: 7. The CDR3 DNA sequence: TGCAGCGTTCGGGGACAGGGGTTGGTGACCCAGTACTTC. Protein sequence: CSVRGQGLVTQYF.

V gene TRBV4-3 combines with J gene TRBJ2-3; D not certain. V was cut by 2 bases and J by 5 bases, with 8 bases left in between. CDR1 is LGHNA and CDR2 is YSLEER in the germline V gene. CDR3 length: 13 amino acids. Written as DNA, the CDR3 is TGCGCCAGCAGCCAACGACTGGGAGATACGCAGTATTTT. This encodes CASSQRLGDTQYF.

The chain recombines TRBV28 with TRBJ1-6; TRBD1 matches at 8 bases. The germline CDR1 and CDR2 sequences are MDHEN and SYDVKM. The CDR3 spans 14 residues. J gave up 13 bases and V 6 bases, and 11 bases lay outside the gene matches. CDR3 in amino acids: CASSHDRGQVPLHF. As DNA, the CDR3 is TGTGCCAGCAGCCATGACAGGGGCCAGGTGCCCCTCCACTTT. Filled out from reference TRBV28 and TRBJ1-6, the complete variable domain reads DVKVTQSSRYLVKRTGEKVFLECVQDMDHENMFWYRQDPGLGLRLIYFSYDVKMKEKGDIPEGYSVSREKKERFSLILESASTNQTSMYLCASSHDRGQVPLHFGNGTRLTVT.

The genes are TRBV19 and TRBJ1-1, with a tentative D call TRBD1 (6 bases). From germline, CDR1 is LNHDA and CDR2 SQIVND (reference sequence). The CDR3 sequence is 17 residues long. Trimming removed 1 base at V and 0 bases at J, with 15 bases between. The CDR3 DNA follows: TGTGCCAGTAGTATAGCGGGGGCCTTCGGGCTGAACACTGAAGCTTTCTTT. Amino acid sequence: CASSIAGAFGLNTEAFF.

The CDR3 reads CAWSVTGGSGNTIYF. The CDR3 DNA is TGTGCCTGGAGTGTCACAGGGGGCTCTGGAAACACCATATATTTT. The rearrangement uses TRBV30 and TRBJ1-3; 8 positions match TRBD1. The trim removed 0 bases at V and 0 bases at J, leaving 1 base unmatched. In germline, CDR1 is GTSNPN, CDR2 SVGIG (reference sequence). The CDR3 runs 15 residues.

The CDR3 is CASRPTTSSNEQFF. CDR3 nucleotides: TGTGCCAGCAGACCCACCACTAGTTCCAATGAGCAGTTCTTC. The genes are TRBV6-5 and TRBJ2-1, with a possible D match to TRBD2 (5 bases). Trimming removed 6 bases from V and 6 bases from J, with 15 bases in between. The CDR3 runs to 14 residues. In germline, CDR1 is MNHEY, CDR2 SVGAGI.

This chain links TRBV6-6 with TRBJ1-2; D is uncertain. Germline lookup yields CDR1 MNHNY and CDR2 SVGAGI (reference sequence). The CDR3 is 16 residues long. The V gene lost 6 bases and the J gene lost 4 bases, with 21 bases spanning the gap. CDR3 DNA sequence: TGTGCCAGCAGAATCCAAATGGACCTACGGGGCTATGGCTACACCTTC. Translating it yields CASRIQMDLRGYGYTF.

The rearrangement links TRBV6-5 to TRBJ2-1, with D possibly being TRBD2 (7 bases). The length of the CDR3 is 13 residues. V was cut by 2 bases and J by 15 bases, with 17 bases left in between. The germline V gene encodes CDR1 MNHEY and CDR2 SVGAGI. Here the CDR3 reads CASSYTAGHSGFF. The DNA of the CDR3 is TGTGCCAGCAGTTACACAGCGGGACATAGTGGGTTCTTC.

CDR3 protein: CASSLTGAIEAFF. The CDR3 coding sequence is TGTGCCAGCAGCTTAACAGGTGCAATTGAAGCTTTCTTT. The chain employs TRBV5-4 and TRBJ1-1; weak D call: TRBD1 (5 bases). The CDR3 covers 13 residues. The V end was cut by 2 bases, the J end by 7 bases, with 12 bases between. Germline assignment: CDR1 SGHNT and CDR2 YYREEE (reference sequence).